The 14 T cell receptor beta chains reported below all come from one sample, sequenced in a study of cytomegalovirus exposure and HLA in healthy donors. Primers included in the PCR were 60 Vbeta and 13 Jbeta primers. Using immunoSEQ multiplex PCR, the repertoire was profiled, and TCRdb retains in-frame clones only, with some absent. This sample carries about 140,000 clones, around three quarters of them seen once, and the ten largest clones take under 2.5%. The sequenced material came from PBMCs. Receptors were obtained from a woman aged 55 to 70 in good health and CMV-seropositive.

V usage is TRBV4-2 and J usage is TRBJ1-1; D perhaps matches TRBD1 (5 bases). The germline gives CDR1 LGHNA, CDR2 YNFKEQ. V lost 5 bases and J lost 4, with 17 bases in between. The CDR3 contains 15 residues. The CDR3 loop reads CASSALGGKVTEAFF. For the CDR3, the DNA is TGTGCCAGCAGCGCCCTCGGGGGAAAAGTCACTGAAGCTTTCTTT.

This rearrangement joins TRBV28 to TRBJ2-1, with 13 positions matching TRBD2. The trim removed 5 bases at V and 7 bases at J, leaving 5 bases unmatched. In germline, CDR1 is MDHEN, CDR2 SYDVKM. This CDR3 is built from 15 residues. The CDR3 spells CASSDTGLAGNEQFF. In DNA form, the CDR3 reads TGTGCCAGCAGTGACACGGGACTAGCGGGAAATGAGCAGTTCTTC. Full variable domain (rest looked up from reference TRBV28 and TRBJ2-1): DVKVTQSSRYLVKRTGEKVFLECVQDMDHENMFWYRQDPGLGLRLIYFSYDVKMKEKGDIPEGYSVSREKKERFSLILESASTNQTSMYLCASSDTGLAGNEQFFGPGTRLTVL.

DNA of the CDR3: TGCGCCAGCAGCTTGGAACTAGCGGGAGGCGGAGATACGCAGTATTTT. Its protein is CASSLELAGGGDTQYF. The gene calls are TRBV5-1 and TRBJ2-3; TRBD2 matches at 12 bases. The CDR3 has 16 residues. Germline V gene data show CDR1 as SGHRS and CDR2 as YFSETQ. Losses at the gene ends were 0 bases for V and 5 bases for J; bases not matched to a gene: 4. Based on the CDR3 plus reference TRBV5-1 and TRBJ2-3, the full variable domain is KAGVTQTPRYLIKTRGQQVTLSCSPISGHRSVSWYQQTPGQGLQFLFEYFSETQRNKGNFPGRFSGRQFSNSRSEMNVSTLELGDSALYLCASSLELAGGGDTQYFGPGTRLTVL.

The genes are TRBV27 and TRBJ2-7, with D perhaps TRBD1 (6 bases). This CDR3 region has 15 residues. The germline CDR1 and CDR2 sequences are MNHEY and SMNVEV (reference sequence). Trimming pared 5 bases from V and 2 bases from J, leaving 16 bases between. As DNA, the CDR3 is TGTGCCAGCAGTATTTACAGGGACGAACCCTACGAGCAGTACTTC. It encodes CASSIYRDEPYEQYF.

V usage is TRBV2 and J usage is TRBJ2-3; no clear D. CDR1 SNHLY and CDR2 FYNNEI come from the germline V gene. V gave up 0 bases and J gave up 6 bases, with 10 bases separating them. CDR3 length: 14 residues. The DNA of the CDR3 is TGTGCCAGCAGTGAAGCGCGTTTGTTGGATACGCAGTATTTT. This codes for CASSEARLLDTQYF.

The DNA for the CDR3 is TGTGCCAGCAGCCTCGGGGGGGAGCAGTACTTC. It yields the protein CASSLGGEQYF. The rearrangement links TRBV5-6 to TRBJ2-7, with 7 nucleotides matching TRBD2. The CDR3 extends over 11 amino acids. CDR1 and CDR2 (germline): SGHDT, YYEEEE. V dropped 4 bases and J dropped 7; count of bases not matched to a gene: 2.

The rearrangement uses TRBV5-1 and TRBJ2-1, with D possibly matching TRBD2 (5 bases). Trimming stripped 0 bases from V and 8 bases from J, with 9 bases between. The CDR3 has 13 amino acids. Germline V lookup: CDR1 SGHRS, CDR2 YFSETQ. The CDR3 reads CASSLDYGDEQFF. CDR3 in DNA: TGCGCCAGCAGCTTGGACTACGGGGATGAGCAGTTCTTC.

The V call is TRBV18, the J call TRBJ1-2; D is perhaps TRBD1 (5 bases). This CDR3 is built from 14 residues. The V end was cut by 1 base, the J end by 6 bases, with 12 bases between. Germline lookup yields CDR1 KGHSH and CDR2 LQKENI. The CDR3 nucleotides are TGTGCCAGCTCACCACAGGGGCTAGGGAATGGCTACACCTTC. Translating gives CASSPQGLGNGYTF.

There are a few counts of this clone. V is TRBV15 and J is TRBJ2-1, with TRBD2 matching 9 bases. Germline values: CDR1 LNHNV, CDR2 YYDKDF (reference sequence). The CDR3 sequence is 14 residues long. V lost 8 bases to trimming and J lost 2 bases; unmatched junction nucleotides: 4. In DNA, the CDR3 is TGTGCCACCCTTAGCGGGAGAACCTACAATGAGCAGTTCTTC. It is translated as CATLSGRTYNEQFF.

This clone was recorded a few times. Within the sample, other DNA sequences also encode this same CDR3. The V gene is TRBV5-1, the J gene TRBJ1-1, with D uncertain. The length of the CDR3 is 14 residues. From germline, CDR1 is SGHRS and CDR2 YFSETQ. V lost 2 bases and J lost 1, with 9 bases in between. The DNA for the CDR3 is TGCGCCAGCAGCTTTGGGCAGTCGAACACTGAAGCTTTCTTT. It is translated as CASSFGQSNTEAFF.

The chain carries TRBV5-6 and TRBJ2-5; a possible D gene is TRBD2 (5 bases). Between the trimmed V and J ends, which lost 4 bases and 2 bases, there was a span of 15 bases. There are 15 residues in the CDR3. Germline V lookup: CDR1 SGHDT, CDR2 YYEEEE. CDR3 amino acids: CASSPRASRQETQYF. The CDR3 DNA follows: TGTGCCAGCAGCCCTCGGGCTAGCCGTCAAGAGACCCAGTACTTC.

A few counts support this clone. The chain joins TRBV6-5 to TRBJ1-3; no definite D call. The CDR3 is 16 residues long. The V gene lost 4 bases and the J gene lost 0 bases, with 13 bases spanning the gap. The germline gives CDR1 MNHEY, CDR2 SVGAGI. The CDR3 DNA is TGTGCCAGCAGTTCCAGCTGGGCGATCTCTGGAAACACCATATATTTT. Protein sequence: CASSSSWAISGNTIYF.

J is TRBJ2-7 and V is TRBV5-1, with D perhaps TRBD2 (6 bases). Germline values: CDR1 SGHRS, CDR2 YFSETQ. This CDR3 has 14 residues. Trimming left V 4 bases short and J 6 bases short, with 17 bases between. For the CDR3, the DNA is TGCGCCAGCAGCCCCGGGACTGAAGGGATCGAGCAGTACTTC. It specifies CASSPGTEGIEQYF.

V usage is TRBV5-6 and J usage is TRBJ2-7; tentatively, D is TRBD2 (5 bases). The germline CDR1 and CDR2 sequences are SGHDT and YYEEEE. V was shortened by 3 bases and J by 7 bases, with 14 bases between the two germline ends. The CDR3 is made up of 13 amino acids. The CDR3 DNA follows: TGTGCCAGCAGCTCCACCGGGGATCGGGAGCAGTACTTC. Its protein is CASSSTGDREQYF.